This TCR beta chain is from a study of blood T cell repertoires in COVID-19. The overall study: Collection of acute and convalescent COVID-19 samples took place in the United States, Italy and Spain. Nucleic acid was either cDNA or gDNA, and it came from T cells, B-cell-depleted T cells, or PBMCs.

Losses at the gene ends were 3 bases for V and 8 bases for J; bases not matched to a gene: 4. The CDR3 runs to 13 residues. As originally analysed: Estimates of nucleated cell counts were drawn from the amplification of reference gene primers. Assay used: immunoSEQ multiplex PCR; TCRdb lists only in-frame clones, some missing. Clonal size and the V and J genes are those of that table, whereas D and trimming came from the DNA. The sample records tens of thousands of clones, roughly 70% being singletons. This clone was recorded once. The V and J genes are TRBV12-3 or TRBV12-4 and TRBJ1-2, with TRBD1 matching 9 bases. The sequenced sample consisted of peripheral blood. The receptor was derived from a human donor with acute or convalescent COVID-19. The donor label of this sample is uncertain. The CDR3 DNA sequence: TGTGCCAGCAGTTTGGGACAGGGCGGAGGCTACACCTTC. It specifies CASSLGQGGGYTF.